This record concerns one T cell receptor (beta chain) sequence. The record originates from a study of beta chain features in type 1 diabetes. The isolated RNA, all of it, was reverse transcribed, so expressed TCRB transcripts were what got sequenced. This table comes from immunoSEQ multiplex PCR, and its TCRdb copy is limited to in-frame clones, with some not included. The sample lists about 210,000 clones; about 11% were seen once. V gave up 5 bases and J gave up 2 bases, with 16 bases separating them. The CDR3 is made up of 15 amino acids. Germline values: CDR1 SGHTA, CDR2 FQGNSA. The authors sorted CD4+ naive, central memory, regulatory and stem cell-like memory cells via CD45RO/CCR7/CD25/CD127/CD95/CD27.

This TCR derives from a man aged 18 to 29 in good health. The rearrangement joins TRBV7-2 to TRBJ2-7, with a possible D match to TRBD1 (5 bases). Sample: central memory CD4+ T cells from blood. Here the CDR3 DNA reads TGTGCCAGCAGCGACGACGGACGGACAACCTACGAGCAGTACTTC. It translates to CASSDDGRTTYEQYF. Filled out from reference TRBV7-2 and TRBJ2-7, the complete variable domain reads GAGVSQSPSNKVTEKGKDVELRCDPISGHTALYWYRQSLGQGLEFLIYFQGNSAPDKSGLPSDRFSAERTGGSVSTLTIQRTQQEDSAVYLCASSDDGRTTYEQYFGPGTRLTVT.